A selection of T cell receptor beta chains follows, all from one sample in a study of blood T cells in healthy people across ages. MiXCR, run by TCRdb on the 5' RACE reads, gives a single entry per CDR3 protein. The sample holds over 1,300,000 distinct CDR3 sequences, 55% to 75% seen once. Specimen: blood. The origin of the receptors is a man between 18 and 35 years old in good health. The CDR3 runs from the conserved cysteine through the conserved F or W. D genes are given only for firm matches. Where a row states a size, it is once, few, many or the class of an expanded clone; other rows omit it.

cdr3_nt	cdr3_aa	v_call	clone_size	j_call	d_call
TGCAGTGCTAGGGAGCTAGCGGGGGGAGCCGCTGAGCAGTTCTTC	CSARELAGGAAEQFF	TRBV20-1	many	TRBJ2-1	TRBD2
TGTGCCAGCTCCCGGGGGACTAGCGAACAAGAGACCCAGTACTTC	CASSRGTSEQETQYF	TRBV18	-	TRBJ2-5	TRBD2
TGCGCCAGCAGGGACAGCCCTAGCACAGATACGCAGTATTTT	CASRDSPSTDTQYF	TRBV5-1	-	TRBJ2-3	-
TGTGCCAGCAGAACCCCGGGGGGCCTGAACTATGGCTACACCTTC	CASRTPGGLNYGYTF	TRBV11-2	few	TRBJ1-2	-
TGTGCCACCAGAAATAACATTCAAGAGACCCAGTACTTC	CATRNNIQETQYF	TRBV24-1	-	TRBJ2-5	-
TGCGCCAGCAGCCACGAAAACGAGAATGAGCAGTACTTC	CASSHENENEQYF	TRBV4-1	-	TRBJ2-5	-
TGTGCCAGCAGTACGACTGGGGACTCTGAAGCTTTCTTT	CASSTTGDSEAFF	TRBV6-6	once	TRBJ1-1	-
TGTGCCAGCAGCCACAGACAGGGGCTAGCGGGATCGAATGAGCAGTTCTTC	CASSHRQGLAGSNEQFF	TRBV7-6	-	TRBJ2-1	-
TGCAGTGCTAGGTTTGGGGGGCCGGGGTTGGGGTTCTTC	CSARFGGPGLGFF	TRBV20-1	-	TRBJ2-1	-
TGCAGTGCTAGATTGGGCGGGCGGGAGCCCCAGCATTTT	CSARLGGREPQHF	TRBV20-1	few	TRBJ1-5	-
TGTGCCACCGCGGGACCTGATTACTACGAGCAGTACTTC	CATAGPDYYEQYF	TRBV10-3	-	TRBJ2-7	-
TGCGCCAGCAGCCCAGGTTTCAATGGCTACACCTTC	CASSPGFNGYTF	TRBV4-1	-	TRBJ1-2	-
TGTGCCAGCAGTGACAGGGGGGCACATGAGCAGTTCTTC	CASSDRGAHEQFF	TRBV6-5	few	TRBJ2-1	TRBD1
TGCAGTGCTAGCGGAGTAGGGTTGAAGACTGAAGCTTTCTTT	CSASGVGLKTEAFF	TRBV20-1	-	TRBJ1-1	-
TGTGCCAGCGGATCTAAAACCGGGACCACCTCCTACGAGCAGTACTTC	CASGSKTGTTSYEQYF	TRBV12-3/TRBV12-4	-	TRBJ2-7	-